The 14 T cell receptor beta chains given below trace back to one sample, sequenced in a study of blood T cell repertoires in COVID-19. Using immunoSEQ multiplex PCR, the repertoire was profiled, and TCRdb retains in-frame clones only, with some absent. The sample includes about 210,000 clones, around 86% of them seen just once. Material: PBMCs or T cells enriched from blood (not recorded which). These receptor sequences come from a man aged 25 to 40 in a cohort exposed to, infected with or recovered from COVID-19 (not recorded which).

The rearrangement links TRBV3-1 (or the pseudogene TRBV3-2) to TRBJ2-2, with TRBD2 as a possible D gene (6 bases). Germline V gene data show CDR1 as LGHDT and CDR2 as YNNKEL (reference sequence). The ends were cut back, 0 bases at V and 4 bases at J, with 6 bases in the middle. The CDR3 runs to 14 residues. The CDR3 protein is CASSQEGGTGELFF. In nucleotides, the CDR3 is TGTGCCAGCAGCCAAGAGGGAGGCACCGGGGAGCTGTTTTTT.

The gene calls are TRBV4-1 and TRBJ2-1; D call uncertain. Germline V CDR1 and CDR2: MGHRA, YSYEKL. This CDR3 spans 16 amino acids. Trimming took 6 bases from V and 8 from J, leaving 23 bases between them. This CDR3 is CASRHRTEIDSDEQFF. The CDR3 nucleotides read TGCGCCAGCAGACACAGAACAGAAATCGATTCCGATGAGCAGTTCTTC.

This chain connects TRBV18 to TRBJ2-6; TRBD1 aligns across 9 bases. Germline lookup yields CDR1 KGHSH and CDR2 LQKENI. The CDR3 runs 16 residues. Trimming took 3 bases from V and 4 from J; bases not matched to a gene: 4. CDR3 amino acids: CASSPRTGDGANVLTF. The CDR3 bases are TGTGCCAGCTCACCCAGGACAGGGGACGGGGCCAACGTCCTGACTTTC.

CDR3 residues: CASKPTDRGLSKVLETQYF. In DNA form, the CDR3 reads TGTGCCAGCAAGCCAACAGACAGGGGGCTCTCGAAGGTACTGGAGACCCAGTACTTC. This chain links TRBV6-4 with TRBJ2-5, with 10 bases that match TRBD1. The CDR3 has 19 amino acids. The germline V gene has CDR1 MRHNA and CDR2 SNTAGT. Losses at the gene ends were 7 bases for V and 5 bases for J; bases not matched to a gene: 22.

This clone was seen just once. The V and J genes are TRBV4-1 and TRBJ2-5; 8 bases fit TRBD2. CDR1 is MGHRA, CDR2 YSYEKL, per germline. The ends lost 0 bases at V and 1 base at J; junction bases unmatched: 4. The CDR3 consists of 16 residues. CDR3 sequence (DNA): TGCGCCAGCAGCCAAGACCCGGGAGGGCTCCAAGAGACCCAGTACTTC. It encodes CASSQDPGGLQETQYF.

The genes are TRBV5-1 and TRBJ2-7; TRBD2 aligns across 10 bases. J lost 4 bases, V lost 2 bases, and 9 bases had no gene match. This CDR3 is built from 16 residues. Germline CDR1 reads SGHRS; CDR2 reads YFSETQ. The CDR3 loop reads CASSLTLAGAGYEQYF. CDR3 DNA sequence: TGCGCCAGCAGCTTAACGCTAGCGGGAGCAGGTTACGAGCAGTACTTC.

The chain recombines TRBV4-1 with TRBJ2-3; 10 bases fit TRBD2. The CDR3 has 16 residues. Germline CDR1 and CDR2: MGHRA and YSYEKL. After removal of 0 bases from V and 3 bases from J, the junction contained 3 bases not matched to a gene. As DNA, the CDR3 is TGCGCCAGCAGCCAAGAATCTAGCGGGAGAACAGATACGCAGTATTTT. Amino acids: CASSQESSGRTDTQYF.

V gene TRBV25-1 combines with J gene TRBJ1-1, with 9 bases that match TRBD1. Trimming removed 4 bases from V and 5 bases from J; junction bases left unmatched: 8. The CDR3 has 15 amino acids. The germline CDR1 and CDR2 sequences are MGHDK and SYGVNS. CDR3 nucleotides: TGTGCCAGCAGTGGCAACAGGGGGCGGGAAACTGAAGCTTTCTTT. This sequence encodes CASSGNRGRETEAFF. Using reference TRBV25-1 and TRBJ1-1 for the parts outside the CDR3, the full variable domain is EADIYQTPRYLVIGTGKKITLECSQTMGHDKMYWYQQDPGMELHLIHYSYGVNSTEKGDLSSESTVSRIRTEHFPLTLESARPSHTSQYLCASSGNRGRETEAFFGQGTRLTVV.

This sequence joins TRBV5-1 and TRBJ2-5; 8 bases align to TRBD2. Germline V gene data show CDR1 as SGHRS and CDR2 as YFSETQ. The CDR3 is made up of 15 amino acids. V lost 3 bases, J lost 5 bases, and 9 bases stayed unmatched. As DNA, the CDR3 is TGCGCCAGCAGCTCCGGGACTAGGCCAGAGGAGACCCAGTACTTC. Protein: CASSSGTRPEETQYF.

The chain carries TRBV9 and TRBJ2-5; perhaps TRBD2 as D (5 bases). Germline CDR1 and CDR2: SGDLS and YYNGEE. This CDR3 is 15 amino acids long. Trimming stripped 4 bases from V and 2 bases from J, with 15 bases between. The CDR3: CASSPLSGIQETQYF. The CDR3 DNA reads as TGTGCCAGCAGCCCCTTATCGGGGATACAAGAGACCCAGTACTTC. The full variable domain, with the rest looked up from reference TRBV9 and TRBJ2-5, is DSGVTQTPKHLITATGQRVTLRCSPRSGDLSVYWYQQSLDQGLQFLIQYYNGEERAKGNILERFSAQQFPDLHSELNLSSLELGDSALYFCASSPLSGIQETQYFGPGTRLLVL.

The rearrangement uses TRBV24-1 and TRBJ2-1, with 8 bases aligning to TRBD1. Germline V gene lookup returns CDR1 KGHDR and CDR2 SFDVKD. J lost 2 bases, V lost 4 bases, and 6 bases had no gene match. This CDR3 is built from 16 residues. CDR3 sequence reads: CATSETGTGAYNEQFF. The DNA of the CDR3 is TGTGCCACCAGTGAAACCGGGACAGGAGCCTACAATGAGCAGTTCTTC.

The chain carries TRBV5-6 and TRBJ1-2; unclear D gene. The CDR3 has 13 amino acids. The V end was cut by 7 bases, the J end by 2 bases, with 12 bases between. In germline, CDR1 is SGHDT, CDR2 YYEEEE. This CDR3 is CASRNPGNYGYTF. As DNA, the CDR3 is TGTGCCAGCCGCAATCCAGGAAACTATGGCTACACCTTC.

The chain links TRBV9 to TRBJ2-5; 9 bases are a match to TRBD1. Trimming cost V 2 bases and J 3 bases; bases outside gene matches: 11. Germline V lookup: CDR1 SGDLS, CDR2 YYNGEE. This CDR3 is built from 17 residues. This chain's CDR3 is CASSVRRQGGEEETQYF. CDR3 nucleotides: TGTGCCAGCAGCGTCCGTAGACAGGGGGGCGAGGAAGAGACCCAGTACTTC.

The CDR3 loop is CASSVGRGTLTYNEQFF. DNA for the CDR3: TGTGCCAGCAGCGTCGGTCGGGGGACCCTAACCTACAATGAGCAGTTCTTC. The rearrangement joins TRBV9 to TRBJ2-1; maybe TRBD2 (6 bases). CDR1 is SGDLS, CDR2 YYNGEE, per germline. The CDR3 is made up of 17 amino acids. Trimming took 2 bases from V and 2 from J, leaving 17 bases between them.